This TCR beta chain was observed in a study of tumor and adjacent non-tumor tissue in lung cancer. Turning to the study itself: Histology: about 13 adenocarcinoma, a couple of squamous cell carcinoma, 1 small cell lung cancer. Aged about 30 to 76 years, patients included fewer than 11 men and a handful of women with stage I to III disease. Whole-study findings and limits: Tumor tissue had significantly higher TCR diversity than normal lung. Normal lung showed higher cumulative top 100 clone frequency than tumor.

TCRbeta libraries were built with three rounds of nested PCR, modified from ARM-PCR. TCRdb fed the multiplex PCR reads into MiXCR, producing one record per CDR3 protein. The table shows 55,000 to 65,000 distinct CDR3 sequences, with about 56% occurring only once. The template was RNA from unsorted bulk tissue. Distant lung tissue was collected more than 3 cm away from the tumor edge. Trimming left V 0 bases short and J 0 bases short, with 8 bases between. In germline, CDR1 is SGHTA, CDR2 FQGNSA. This CDR3 is built from 15 residues. This clonotype appeared a few times. Its matching antigen is unknown. The specimen sequenced was distant non-tumor lung tissue. The chain employs TRBV7-2 and TRBJ2-5; D unclear. The sequence came from a man between 65 and 85 years old with non-small cell lung cancer. CDR3 loop: CASSLAPMYQETQYF. Written as DNA, the CDR3 is TGTGCCAGCAGCTTAGCCCCAATGTACCAAGAGACCCAGTACTTC. Using reference TRBV7-2 and TRBJ2-5 for the parts outside the CDR3, the full variable domain is GAGVSQSPSNKVTEKGKDVELRCDPISGHTALYWYRQSLGQGLEFLIYFQGNSAPDKSGLPSDRFSAERTGGSVSTLTIQRTQQEDSAVYLCASSLAPMYQETQYFGPGTRLLVL.